The clone carrying this T cell receptor (beta chain) was counted at least ten times. Antigen: not known. The data were taken from a study of spatial heterogeneity in lung cancer. Study at large: Detected sequences consistently included more beta-chain ones than alpha-chain ones.

Study observations and caveats: Tracking of ubiquitous and regional nonsynonymous mutations by counts of ubiquitous and regional expanded TCRs, respectively, was seen. Within tumors, counts of expanded alpha and beta TCRs tracked tumor mutation counts.

Sample time point: sample taken at primary tumor resection. Sequencing covered unsorted whole RNA taken from tumor, nontumor lung or frozen PBMC. Trimming stripped 3 bases from V and 5 bases from J, with 15 bases between. This CDR3 spans 15 amino acids. The germline CDR1 and CDR2 sequences are SEHNR and FQNEAQ (reference sequence). Using its own MiXCR run on the 5' RACE reads, TCRdb lists one record per CDR3 protein. The table includes some 23,000 distinct CDR3 sequences, just under 9% detected once. The chain recombines TRBV7-9 with TRBJ2-3, with D maybe TRBD1 (5 bases). The sequence came from a male donor with early-stage non-small cell lung cancer. The material sequenced was lung tumor tissue, taken at surgery. CDR3 sequence (DNA): TGTGCCAGCAGCTTCCAGGGTCGGAACGGAGATACGCAGTATTTT. Encoded protein: CASSFQGRNGDTQYF.